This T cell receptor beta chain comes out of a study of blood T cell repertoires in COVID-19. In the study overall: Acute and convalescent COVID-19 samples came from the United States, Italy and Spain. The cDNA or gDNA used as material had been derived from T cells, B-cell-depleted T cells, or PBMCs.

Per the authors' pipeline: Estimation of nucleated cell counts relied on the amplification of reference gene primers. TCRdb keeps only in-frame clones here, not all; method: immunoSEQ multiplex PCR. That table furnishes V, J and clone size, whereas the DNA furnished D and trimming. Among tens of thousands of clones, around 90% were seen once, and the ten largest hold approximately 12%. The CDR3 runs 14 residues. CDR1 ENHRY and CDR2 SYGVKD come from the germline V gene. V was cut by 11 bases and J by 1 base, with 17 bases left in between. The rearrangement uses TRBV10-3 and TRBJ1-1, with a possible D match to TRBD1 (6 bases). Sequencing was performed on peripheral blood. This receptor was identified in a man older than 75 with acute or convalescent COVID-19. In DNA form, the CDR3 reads TGTGCCTCGTACAGGGATCCTTCGAACACTGAAGCTTTCTTT. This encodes CASYRDPSNTEAFF.